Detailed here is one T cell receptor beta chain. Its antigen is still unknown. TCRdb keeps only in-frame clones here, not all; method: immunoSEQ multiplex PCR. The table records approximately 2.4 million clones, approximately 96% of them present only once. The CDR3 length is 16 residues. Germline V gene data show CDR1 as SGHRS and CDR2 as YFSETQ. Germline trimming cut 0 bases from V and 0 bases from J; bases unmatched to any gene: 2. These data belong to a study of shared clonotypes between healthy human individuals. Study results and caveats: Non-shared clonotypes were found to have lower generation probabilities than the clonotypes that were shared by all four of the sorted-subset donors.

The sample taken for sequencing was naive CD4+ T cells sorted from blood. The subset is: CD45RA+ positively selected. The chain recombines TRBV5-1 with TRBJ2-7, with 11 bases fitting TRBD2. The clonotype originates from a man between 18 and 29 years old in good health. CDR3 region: CASSLATSGVSYEQYF. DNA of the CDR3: TGCGCCAGCAGCTTGGCGACTAGCGGGGTCTCCTACGAGCAGTACTTC.